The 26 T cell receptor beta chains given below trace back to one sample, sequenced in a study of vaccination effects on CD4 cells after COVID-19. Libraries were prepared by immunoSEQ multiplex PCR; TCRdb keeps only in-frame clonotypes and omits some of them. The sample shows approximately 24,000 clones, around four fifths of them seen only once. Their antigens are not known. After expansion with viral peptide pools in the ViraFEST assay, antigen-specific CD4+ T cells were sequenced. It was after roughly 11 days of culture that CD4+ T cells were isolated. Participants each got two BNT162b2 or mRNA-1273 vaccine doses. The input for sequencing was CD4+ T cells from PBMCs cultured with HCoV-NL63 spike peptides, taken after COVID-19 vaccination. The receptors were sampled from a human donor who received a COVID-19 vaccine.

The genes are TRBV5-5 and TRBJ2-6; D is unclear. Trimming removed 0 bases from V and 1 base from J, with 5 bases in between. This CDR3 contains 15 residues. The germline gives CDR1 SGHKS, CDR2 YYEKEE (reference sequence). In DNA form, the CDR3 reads TGTGCCAGCAGCTTGGCCGGGTCTGGGGCCAACGTCCTGACTTTC. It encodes CASSLAGSGANVLTF. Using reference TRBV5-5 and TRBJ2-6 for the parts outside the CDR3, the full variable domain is DAGVTQSPTHLIKTRGQQVTLRCSPISGHKSVSWYQQVLGQGPQFIFQYYEKEERGRGNFPDRFSARQFPNYSSELNVNALLLGDSALYLCASSLAGSGANVLTFGAGSRLTVL.

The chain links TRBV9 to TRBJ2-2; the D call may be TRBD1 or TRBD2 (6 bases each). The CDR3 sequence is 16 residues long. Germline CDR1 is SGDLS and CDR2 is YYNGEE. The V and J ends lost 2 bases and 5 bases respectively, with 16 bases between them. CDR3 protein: CASSVTGGRTTGELFF. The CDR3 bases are TGTGCCAGCAGCGTCACCGGGGGCAGGACAACCGGGGAGCTGTTTTTT. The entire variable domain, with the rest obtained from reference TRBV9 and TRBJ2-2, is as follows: DSGVTQTPKHLITATGQRVTLRCSPRSGDLSVYWYQQSLDQGLQFLIQYYNGEERAKGNILERFSAQQFPDLHSELNLSSLELGDSALYFCASSVTGGRTTGELFFGEGSRLTVL.

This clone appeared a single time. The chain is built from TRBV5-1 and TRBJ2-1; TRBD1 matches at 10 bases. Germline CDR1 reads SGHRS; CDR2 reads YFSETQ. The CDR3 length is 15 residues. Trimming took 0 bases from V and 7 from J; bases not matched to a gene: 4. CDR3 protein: CASSLGTGGVNEQFF. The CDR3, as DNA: TGCGCCAGCAGCTTGGGGACAGGGGGTGTAAATGAGCAGTTCTTC.

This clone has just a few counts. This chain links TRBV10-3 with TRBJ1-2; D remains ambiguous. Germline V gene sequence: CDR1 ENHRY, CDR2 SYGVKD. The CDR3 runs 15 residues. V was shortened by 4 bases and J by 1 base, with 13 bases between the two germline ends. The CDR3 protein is CAISAGTENNYGYTF. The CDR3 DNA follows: TGTGCCATCAGTGCTGGAACAGAAAATAACTATGGCTACACCTTC.

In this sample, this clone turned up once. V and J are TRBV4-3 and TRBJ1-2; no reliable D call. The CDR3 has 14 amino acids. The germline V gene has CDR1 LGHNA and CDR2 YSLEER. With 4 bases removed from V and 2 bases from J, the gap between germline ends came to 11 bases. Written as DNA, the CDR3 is TGCGCCAGCAGCCTCACGAGCGGGAACTATGGCTACACCTTC. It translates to CASSLTSGNYGYTF.

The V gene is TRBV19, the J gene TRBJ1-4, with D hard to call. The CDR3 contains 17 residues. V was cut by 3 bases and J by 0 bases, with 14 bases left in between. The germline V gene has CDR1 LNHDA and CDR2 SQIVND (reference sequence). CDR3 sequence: CASSIPALTATNEKLFF. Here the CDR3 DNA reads TGTGCCAGTAGTATCCCTGCTCTCACTGCAACTAATGAAAAACTGTTTTTT.

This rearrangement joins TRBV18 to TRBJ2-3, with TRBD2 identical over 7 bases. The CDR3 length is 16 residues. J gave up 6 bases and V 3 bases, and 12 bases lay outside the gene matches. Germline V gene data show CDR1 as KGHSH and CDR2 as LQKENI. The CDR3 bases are TGTGCCAGCTCACCCGCGGCAGGGAGGGCGGCCGATACGCAGTATTTT. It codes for CASSPAAGRAADTQYF.

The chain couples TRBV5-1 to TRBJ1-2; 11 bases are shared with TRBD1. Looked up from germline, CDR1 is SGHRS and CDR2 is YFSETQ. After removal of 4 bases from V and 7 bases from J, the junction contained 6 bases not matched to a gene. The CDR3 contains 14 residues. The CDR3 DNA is TGCGCCAGCAGCCCGGGGACAGGGGGGGCTGGCTACACCTTC. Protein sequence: CASSPGTGGAGYTF. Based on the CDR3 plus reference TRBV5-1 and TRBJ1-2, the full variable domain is KAGVTQTPRYLIKTRGQQVTLSCSPISGHRSVSWYQQTPGQGLQFLFEYFSETQRNKGNFPGRFSGRQFSNSRSEMNVSTLELGDSALYLCASSPGTGGAGYTFGSGTRLTVV.

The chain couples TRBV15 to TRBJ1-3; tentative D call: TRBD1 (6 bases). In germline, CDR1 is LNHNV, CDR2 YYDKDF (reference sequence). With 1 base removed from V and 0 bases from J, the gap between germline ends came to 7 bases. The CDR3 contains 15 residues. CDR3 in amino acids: CATSRGTDSGNTIYF. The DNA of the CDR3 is TGTGCCACCAGCAGAGGGACAGACTCTGGAAACACCATATATTTT.

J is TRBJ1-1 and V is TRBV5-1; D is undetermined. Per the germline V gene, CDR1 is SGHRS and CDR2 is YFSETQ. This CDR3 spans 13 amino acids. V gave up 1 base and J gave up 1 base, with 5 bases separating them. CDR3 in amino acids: CASSLQENTEAFF. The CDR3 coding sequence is TGCGCCAGCAGCTTGCAAGAGAACACTGAAGCTTTCTTT.

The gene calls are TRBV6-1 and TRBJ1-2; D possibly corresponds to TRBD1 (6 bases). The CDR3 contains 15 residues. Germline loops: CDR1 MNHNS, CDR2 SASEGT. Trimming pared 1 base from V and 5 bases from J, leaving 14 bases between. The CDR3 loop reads CASSEEGGGAYGYTF. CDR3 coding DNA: TGTGCCAGCAGTGAAGAGGGGGGGGGCGCATATGGCTACACCTTC.

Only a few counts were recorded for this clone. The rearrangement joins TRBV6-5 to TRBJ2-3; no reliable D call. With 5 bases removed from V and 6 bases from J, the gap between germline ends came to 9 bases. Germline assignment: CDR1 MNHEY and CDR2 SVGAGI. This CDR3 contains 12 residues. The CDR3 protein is CASSLRGDTQYF. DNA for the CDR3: TGTGCCAGCAGTCTTAGAGGCGATACGCAGTATTTT.

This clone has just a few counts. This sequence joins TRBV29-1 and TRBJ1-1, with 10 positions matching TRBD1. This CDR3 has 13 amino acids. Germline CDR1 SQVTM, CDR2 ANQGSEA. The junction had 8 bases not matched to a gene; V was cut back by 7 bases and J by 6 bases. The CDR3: CSALGQGMPEAFF. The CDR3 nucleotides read TGCAGCGCCCTGGGACAGGGGATGCCTGAAGCTTTCTTT.

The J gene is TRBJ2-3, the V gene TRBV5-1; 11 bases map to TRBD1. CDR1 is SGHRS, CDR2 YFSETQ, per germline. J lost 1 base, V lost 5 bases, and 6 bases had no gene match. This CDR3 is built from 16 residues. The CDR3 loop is CASRPGQGARTDTQYF. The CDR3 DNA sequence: TGCGCCAGCAGACCCGGACAGGGGGCCCGCACAGATACGCAGTATTTT.

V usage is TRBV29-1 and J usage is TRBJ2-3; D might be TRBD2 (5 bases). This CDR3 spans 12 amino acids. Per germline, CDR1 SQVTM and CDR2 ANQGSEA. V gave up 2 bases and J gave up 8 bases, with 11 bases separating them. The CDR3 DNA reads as TGCAGCGTTGAAAGGGAAGAGGGTACGCAGTATTTT. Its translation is CSVEREEGTQYF.

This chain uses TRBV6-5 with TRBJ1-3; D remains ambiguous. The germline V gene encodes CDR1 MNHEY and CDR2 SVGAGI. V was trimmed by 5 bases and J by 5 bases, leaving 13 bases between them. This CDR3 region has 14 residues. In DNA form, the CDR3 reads TGTGCCAGCAGTCAGGAGCGAACTCGAAACACCATATATTTT. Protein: CASSQERTRNTIYF.

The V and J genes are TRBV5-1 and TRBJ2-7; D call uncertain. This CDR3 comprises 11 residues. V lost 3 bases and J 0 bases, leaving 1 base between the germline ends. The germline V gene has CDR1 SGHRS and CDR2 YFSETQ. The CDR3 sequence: CASSSSYEQYF. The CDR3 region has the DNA TGCGCCAGCAGCTCCTCCTACGAGCAGTACTTC.

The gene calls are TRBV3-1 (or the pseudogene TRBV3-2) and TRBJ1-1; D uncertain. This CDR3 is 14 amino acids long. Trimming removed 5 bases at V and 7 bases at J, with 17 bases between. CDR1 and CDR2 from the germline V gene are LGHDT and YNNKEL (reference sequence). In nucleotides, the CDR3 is TGTGCCAGCAGCGCCTCCAATGCCGCTGGTGAAGCTTTCTTT. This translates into CASSASNAAGEAFF.

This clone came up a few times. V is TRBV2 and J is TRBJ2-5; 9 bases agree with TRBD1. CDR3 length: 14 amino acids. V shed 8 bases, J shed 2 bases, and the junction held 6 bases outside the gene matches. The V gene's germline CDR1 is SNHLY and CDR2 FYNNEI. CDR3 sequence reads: CASQGDRVQETQYF. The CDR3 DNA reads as TGTGCCAGCCAAGGGGACAGGGTACAAGAGACCCAGTACTTC. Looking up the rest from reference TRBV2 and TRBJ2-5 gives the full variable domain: EPEVTQTPSHQVTQMGQEVILRCVPISNHLYFYWYRQILGQKVEFLVSFYNNEISEKSEIFDDQFSVERPDGSNFTLKIRSTKLEDSAMYFCASQGDRVQETQYFGPGTRLLVL.

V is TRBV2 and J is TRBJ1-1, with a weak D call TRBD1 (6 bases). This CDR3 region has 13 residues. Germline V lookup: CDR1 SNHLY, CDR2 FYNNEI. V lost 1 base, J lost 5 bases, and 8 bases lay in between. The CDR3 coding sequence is TGTGCCAGCAGTGAAGAGGGGGGGACTGAAGCTTTCTTT. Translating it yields CASSEEGGTEAFF.

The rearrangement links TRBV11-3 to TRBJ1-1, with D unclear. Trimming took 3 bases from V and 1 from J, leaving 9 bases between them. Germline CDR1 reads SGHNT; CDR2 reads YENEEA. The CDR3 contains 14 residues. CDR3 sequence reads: CASSLSGRNTEAFF. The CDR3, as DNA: TGTGCCAGCAGCTTGTCTGGTCGGAACACTGAAGCTTTCTTT.

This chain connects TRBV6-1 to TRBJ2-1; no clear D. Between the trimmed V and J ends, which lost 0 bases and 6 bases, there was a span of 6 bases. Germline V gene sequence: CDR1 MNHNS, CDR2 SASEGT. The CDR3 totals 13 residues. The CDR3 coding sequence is TGTGCCAGCAGTGAAGCGGGTACCAATGAGCAGTTCTTC. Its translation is CASSEAGTNEQFF.

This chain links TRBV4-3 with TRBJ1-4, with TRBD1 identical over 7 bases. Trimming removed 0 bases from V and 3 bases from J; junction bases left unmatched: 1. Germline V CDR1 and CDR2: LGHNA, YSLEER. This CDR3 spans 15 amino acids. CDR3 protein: CASSQDGTANEKLFF. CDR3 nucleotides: TGCGCCAGCAGCCAAGATGGGACAGCTAATGAAAAACTGTTTTTT.

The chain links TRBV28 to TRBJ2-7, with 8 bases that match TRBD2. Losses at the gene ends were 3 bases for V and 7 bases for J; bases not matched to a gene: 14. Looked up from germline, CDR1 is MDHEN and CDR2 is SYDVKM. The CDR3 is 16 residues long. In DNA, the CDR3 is TGTGCCAGCAGTTTGCACTCGGGACTAGGGGGTGAAGAGCAGTACTTC. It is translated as CASSLHSGLGGEEQYF. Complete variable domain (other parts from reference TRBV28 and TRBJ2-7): DVKVTQSSRYLVKRTGEKVFLECVQDMDHENMFWYRQDPGLGLRLIYFSYDVKMKEKGDIPEGYSVSREKKERFSLILESASTNQTSMYLCASSLHSGLGGEEQYFGPGTRLTVT.

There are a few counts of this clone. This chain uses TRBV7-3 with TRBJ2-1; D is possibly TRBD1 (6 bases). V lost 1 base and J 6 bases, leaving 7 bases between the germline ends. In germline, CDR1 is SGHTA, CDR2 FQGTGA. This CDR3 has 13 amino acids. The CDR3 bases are TGTGCCAGCAGCTTAAAAGGGGGCAATGAGCAGTTCTTC. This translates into CASSLKGGNEQFF. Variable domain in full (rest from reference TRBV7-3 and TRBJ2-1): GAGVSQTPSNKVTEKGKYVELRCDPISGHTALYWYRQSLGQGPEFLIYFQGTGAADDSGLPNDRFFAVRPEGSVSTLKIQRTERGDSAVYLCASSLKGGNEQFFGPGTRLTVL.

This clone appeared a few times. The DNA for the CDR3 is TGCGCCAGCAGCCCGGGACAGGATAGAACGGGCTACACCTTC. Protein: CASSPGQDRTGYTF. This rearrangement joins TRBV5-1 to TRBJ1-2; 8 bases line up with TRBD1. Germline V gives CDR1 SGHRS, CDR2 YFSETQ. The CDR3 sequence is 14 residues long. V dropped 4 bases and J dropped 8; count of bases not matched to a gene: 10. Together with reference TRBV5-1 and TRBJ1-2, the CDR3 gives the full variable domain: KAGVTQTPRYLIKTRGQQVTLSCSPISGHRSVSWYQQTPGQGLQFLFEYFSETQRNKGNFPGRFSGRQFSNSRSEMNVSTLELGDSALYLCASSPGQDRTGYTFGSGTRLTVV.